Below are 6 T cell receptor beta chains sequenced from a single sample in a study of T cell responses to AZD1222 COVID-19 vaccine. Sequencing used immunoSEQ multiplex PCR; TCRdb keeps in-frame clones, though not all of them. The table lists 97,000 or so clones, around 86% of them singletons. The sequenced sample was peripheral blood, obtained on day 0 of AZD1222 vaccination. Receptors originate from an adult in good health.

J is TRBJ2-1 and V is TRBV18; TRBD2 agrees at 13 bases. The CDR3 contains 17 residues. V was clipped by 6 bases and J by 0 bases; unmatched bases: 5. Germline CDR1 reads KGHSH; CDR2 reads LQKENI. The CDR3 bases are TGTGCCAGCTCCCGACTAGCGGGGGGAAGCTCCTACAATGAGCAGTTCTTC. It specifies CASSRLAGGSSYNEQFF.

The V call is TRBV27, the J call TRBJ1-2, with a tentative D call TRBD1 (5 bases). The CDR3 contains 13 residues. In germline, CDR1 is MNHEY, CDR2 SMNVEV (reference sequence). V lost 8 bases and J 5 bases, leaving 15 bases between the germline ends. Here the CDR3 reads CASGRGVAYGYTF. In DNA form, the CDR3 reads TGTGCCAGCGGGCGAGGGGTTGCGTATGGCTACACCTTC.

This chain links TRBV5-1 with TRBJ2-2; 11 bases match TRBD1. V lost 4 bases to trimming and J lost 4 bases; unmatched junction nucleotides: 3. CDR3 length equals 15 residues. CDR1 is SGHRS and CDR2 is YFSETQ in the germline V gene. The CDR3 coding sequence is TGCGCCAGCAGCACCGGGACAGGGGGCACCGGGGAGCTGTTTTTT. This sequence encodes CASSTGTGGTGELFF.

The chain combines TRBV6-5 with TRBJ1-2, with no clear D. The CDR3 spans 11 residues. Trimming cost V 6 bases and J 8 bases, with 10 bases left between them. CDR1 MNHEY and CDR2 SVGAGI come from the germline V gene. CDR3 bases: TGTGCCAGCAGGCTGACGGGCGGCTACACCTTC. Amino acids: CASRLTGGYTF.

This chain uses TRBV19 with TRBJ1-5, with D uncertain. Germline V lookup: CDR1 LNHDA, CDR2 SQIVND (reference sequence). The length of the CDR3 is 18 residues. Trimming shortened V by 3 bases and J by 1 base, and 19 bases separated the two germline ends. CDR3 sequence reads: CASSIPFVGWGSNQPQHF. The CDR3 DNA reads TGTGCCAGTAGTATTCCCTTTGTGGGGTGGGGAAGCAATCAGCCCCAGCATTTT.

V usage is TRBV30 and J usage is TRBJ1-4; a possible D gene is TRBD1 (5 bases). Germline assignment: CDR1 GTSNPN and CDR2 SVGIG (reference sequence). The V and J ends lost 1 base and 1 base respectively, with 7 bases between them. This CDR3 contains 14 residues. The CDR3 loop reads CAWSGRETNEKLFF. DNA for the CDR3: TGTGCCTGGAGTGGCAGGGAAACTAATGAAAAACTGTTTTTT.